This T cell receptor beta chain was sequenced in a study of blood T cell repertoires in COVID-19 (dated by TCRdb to between 2020 and 2021). Background on the whole study: Collaborator samples came from the United States, Italy and Spain and covered acute and convalescent phases of COVID-19. Samples came from the ongoing ImmuneRACE study (first 160 participants) plus 1,254 subjects from 6 global collaborators. The repertoires were released in a freely available public database meant as a resource for research on the immune response to SARS-CoV-2. Deeply sampled blood TCRbeta repertoires from subjects exposed to, actively infected with, or recovered from COVID-19 were included in the dataset. Nearly every sample came with metadata listing a de-identified subject ID, COVID-19 status, age in years and sex. Where HLA class I and class II types were available, the types were taken from metadata supplied by the sample provider, not from assay-based typing. The prospective study material was composed of cDNA or gDNA derived from T cells, B-cell-depleted T cells, or PBMCs.

The immunoSEQ Assay, a bias-controlled multiplex PCR, was used to amplify TCRbeta CDR3 regions from genomic DNA. Turning to the authors' computational methods: Nucleated cell counts per sample were estimated from amplification of reference gene primers within the assay. To quantify the absolute abundance of each unique TCRbeta CDR3 rearrangement, sequence reads were collapsed and filtered. For each sample, productive Simpson clonality was calculated as the square root of Simpson's diversity index over productive rearrangements. TCRdb carries this immuneACCESS record with in-frame sequences only. Its versions omit some clonotypes, under half of them owing to an unresolved V gene in the studies checked, with the rest unexplained. D and trimming come from the DNA, and the V and J calls and clone size come from that table. The sample table holds over 150,000 clones, of which approximately 82% were seen once. The top ten constitute roughly a tenth of the sample.

Remarks on this clone: Its cognate antigen has yet to be identified. Per-base quality was not reported, and no clone a single base away is much larger than it.

The full study reports these points: Clinical and demographic metadata were provided uncurated, with the amount varying by source and participant.

Here V drops 5 bases and J drops 6 bases, and the junction holds 6 bases not matched to any gene. Looking up the germline V gene yields CDR1 MDHEN and CDR2 SYDVKM. From its cysteine to its phenylalanine, the CDR3 spans 15 amino acids. Only the CDR3 DNA stays, 45 bases, in frame from base 1. Collaborating institutions collected whole blood in K2EDTA tubes following their own protocols. For TCRbeta analysis, collaborators shipped samples in one of three forms: frozen whole blood, isolated PBMCs, or DNA extracted from either of those sample types. Recombination linked TRBV28 to TRBJ1-5; TRBD1 aligns with 11 central bases. The specimen sequenced was peripheral blood. The source of this sequence is a woman aged 80 or older with active or convalescent COVID-19. DNA sequence: TGTGCCAGCAGTCCGGGACAGGGGGTTCTTCAGCCCCAGCATTTT. Its coded protein is CASSPGQGVLQPQHF.